The clone carrying this T cell receptor (beta chain) has only a few counts. Sequencing used immunoSEQ multiplex PCR; TCRdb keeps in-frame clones, though not all of them. The top ten clones hold approximately 0.013% of a sample with 540,000 or so clones, 78% of them seen once. This sample was included in a study of shared T cell receptors in the human thymus. This CDR3 contains 20 residues. Looked up from germline, CDR1 is LGHNA and CDR2 is YSLEER. The V gene end was trimmed by 3 bases and the J gene end by 4 bases; junction bases not matched to a gene: 14. In addition, the sample was reused for a study of human thymus T cells. That study adds: Gene usage for V and J segments appeared biased in thymic and blood repertoires. Unrelated people showed highly overlapping thymic repertoires, related research reported.

This TCR was recovered from a boy under three years old with a congenital heart defect. Sequences were obtained from thymocytes. J is TRBJ2-1 and V is TRBV4-3, with 14 bases matching TRBD2. The CDR3 sequence is CASSHDLPGLAGVGYNEQFF. The CDR3 bases are TGCGCCAGCAGCCACGACCTTCCGGGACTAGCGGGAGTTGGGTACAATGAGCAGTTCTTC.